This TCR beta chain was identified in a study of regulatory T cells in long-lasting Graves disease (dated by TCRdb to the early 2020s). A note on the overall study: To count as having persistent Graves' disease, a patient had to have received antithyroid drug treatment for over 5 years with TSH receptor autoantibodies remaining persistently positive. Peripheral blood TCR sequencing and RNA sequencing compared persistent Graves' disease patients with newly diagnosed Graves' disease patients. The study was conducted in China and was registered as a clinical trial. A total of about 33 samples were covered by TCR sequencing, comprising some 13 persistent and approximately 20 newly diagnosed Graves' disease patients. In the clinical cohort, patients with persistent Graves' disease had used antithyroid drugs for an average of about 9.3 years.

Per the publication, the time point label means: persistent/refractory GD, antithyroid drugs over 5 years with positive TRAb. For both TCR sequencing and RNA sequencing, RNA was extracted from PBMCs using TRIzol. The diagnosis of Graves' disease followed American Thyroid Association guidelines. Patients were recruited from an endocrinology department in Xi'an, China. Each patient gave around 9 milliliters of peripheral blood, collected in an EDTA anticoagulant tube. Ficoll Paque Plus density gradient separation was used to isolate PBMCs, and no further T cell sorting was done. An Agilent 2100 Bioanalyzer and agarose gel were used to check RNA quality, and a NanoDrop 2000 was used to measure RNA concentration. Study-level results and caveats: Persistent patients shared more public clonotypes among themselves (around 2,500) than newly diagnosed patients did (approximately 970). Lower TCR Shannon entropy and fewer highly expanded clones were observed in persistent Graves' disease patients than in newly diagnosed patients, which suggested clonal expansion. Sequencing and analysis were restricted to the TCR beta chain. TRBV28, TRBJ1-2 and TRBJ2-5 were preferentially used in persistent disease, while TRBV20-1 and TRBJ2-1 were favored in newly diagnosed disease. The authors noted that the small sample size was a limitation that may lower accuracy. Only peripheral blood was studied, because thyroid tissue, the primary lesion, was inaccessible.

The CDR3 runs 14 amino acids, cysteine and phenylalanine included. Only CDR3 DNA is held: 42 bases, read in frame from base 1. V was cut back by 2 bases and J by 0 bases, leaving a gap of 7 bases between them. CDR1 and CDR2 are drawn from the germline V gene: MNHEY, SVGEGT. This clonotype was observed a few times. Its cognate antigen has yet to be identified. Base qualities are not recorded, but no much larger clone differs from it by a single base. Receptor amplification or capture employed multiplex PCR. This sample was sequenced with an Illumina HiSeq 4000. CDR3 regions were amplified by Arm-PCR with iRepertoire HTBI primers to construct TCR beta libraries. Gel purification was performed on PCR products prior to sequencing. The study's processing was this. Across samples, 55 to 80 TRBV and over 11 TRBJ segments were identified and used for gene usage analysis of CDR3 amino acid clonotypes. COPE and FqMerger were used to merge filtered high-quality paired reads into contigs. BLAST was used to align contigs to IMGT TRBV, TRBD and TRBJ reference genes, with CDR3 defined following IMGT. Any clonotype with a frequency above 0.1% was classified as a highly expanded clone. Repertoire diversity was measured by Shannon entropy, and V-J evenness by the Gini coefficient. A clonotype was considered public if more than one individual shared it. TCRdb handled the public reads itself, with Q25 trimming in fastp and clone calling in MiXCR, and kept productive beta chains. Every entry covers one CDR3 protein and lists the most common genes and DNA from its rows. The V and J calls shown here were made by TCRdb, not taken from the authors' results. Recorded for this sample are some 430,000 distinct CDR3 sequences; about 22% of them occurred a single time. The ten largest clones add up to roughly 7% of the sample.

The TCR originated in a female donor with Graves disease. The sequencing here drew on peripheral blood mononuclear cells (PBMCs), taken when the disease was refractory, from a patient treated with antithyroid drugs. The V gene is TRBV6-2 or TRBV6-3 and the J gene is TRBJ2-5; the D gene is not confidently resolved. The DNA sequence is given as TGTGCCAGCAGTTACCCAGGATACCAAGAGACCCAGTACTTC. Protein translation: CASSYPGYQETQYF.